Listed below are T cell receptor beta chains from one sample, sequenced in a study of chemoradiotherapy in HPV16-positive cancers. Sequencing was performed with immunoSEQ multiplex PCR; in TCRdb, only in-frame clones are kept and a portion is missing. The sample lists fewer than 40,000 clones, about four fifths occurring once. The sequenced sample was blood, obtained from a patient who underwent chemoradiotherapy. These receptors were obtained from a human donor with HPV-associated anogenital cancer. Each CDR3 is given with its conserved first and last residue. The D gene is left open where the match is weak. Size values are once, few and many counts, or a class for expanded clones, and some rows have none.

j_gene | v_gene | abundance | d_gene | CDR3nt | CDR3aa
TRBJ2-6 | TRBV30 | - | - | TGTGCCTGGAGGGAGGCAGGGGCCAACGTCCTGACTTTC | CAWREAGANVLTF
TRBJ2-5 | TRBV30 | - | - | TGTGCCTGGAGTGTACGATCAGAGACCCAGTACTTC | CAWSVRSETQYF
TRBJ1-1 | TRBV5-1 | - | - | TGCGCCAGCAGCTTGGCGGCTCACCTGACAGGAGACACTGAAGCTTTCTTT | CASSLAAHLTGDTEAFF
TRBJ1-2 | TRBV30 | - | - | TGTGCCCTGGGGGTGGGGGGCGCGAGGAACTATGGCTACACCTTC | CALGVGGARNYGYTF
TRBJ1-4 | TRBV5-1 | - | TRBD1 | TGCGCCAGCAGCAGGACAGGGGTTAATGAAAAACTGTTTTTT | CASSRTGVNEKLFF
TRBJ1-1 | TRBV5-1 | - | TRBD1 | TGCGCCAGCAGCTTGGAAGGGGGCTTGAACACTGAAGCTTTCTTT | CASSLEGGLNTEAFF
TRBJ2-3 | TRBV2 | - | - | TGTGCCAGCAGGGGGCAAGGAGATACGCAGTATTTT | CASRGQGDTQYF
TRBJ1-6 | TRBV5-4 | - | - | TGTGCCAGCAGCCGGGCCGTGGGGAATTCACCCCTCCACTTT | CASSRAVGNSPLHF
TRBJ2-2 | TRBV6-6 | - | TRBD1 | TGTGCCAGCAGTCCAGGGGGACGCGGGGAGCTGTTTTTT | CASSPGGRGELFF
TRBJ1-2 | TRBV19 | - | - | TGTGCCAGTAAGATCCCTGGAGTAGGTGGCTACACCTTC | CASKIPGVGGYTF
TRBJ2-7 | TRBV4-1 | - | TRBD2 | TGCGCCAGCAGCCCAAGCATCACTAGCGGGGGGTACGAGCAGTACTTC | CASSPSITSGGYEQYF
TRBJ2-2 | TRBV4-1 | - | TRBD1 | TGCGCCAGCAGCCAATATGGACAGGGGGACACCGGGGAGCTGTTTTTT | CASSQYGQGDTGELFF
TRBJ2-6 | TRBV7-9 | - | - | TGTGCCAGCAGTTCACCCCAGGGACCCGGGGCCAACGTCCTGACTTTC | CASSSPQGPGANVLTF
TRBJ2-3 | TRBV5-1 | - | TRBD2 | TGCGCCAGCAGCTCAGGACTAGCGGGGGGTCGTGCTAGCACAGATACGCAGTATTTT | CASSSGLAGGRASTDTQYF
TRBJ2-3 | TRBV5-5 | - | - | TGTGCCAGCAGCTTGGCTGGGGGCTATGGGTATTTT | CASSLAGGYGYF
TRBJ2-3 | TRBV7-6 | - | TRBD1 | TGTGCCAGCAGCCAGCCGGGACAGGGACAGTATTTT | CASSQPGQGQYF
TRBJ1-2 | TRBV19 | - | - | TGTGCCAGTAGCCTGTACACGCCTTGGGACTATGGCTACACCTTC | CASSLYTPWDYGYTF
TRBJ2-7 | TRBV5-1 | few | TRBD1 | TGCGCCAGCAGCTTGGGGGACAGGGGGCTTTACTTC | CASSLGDRGLYF
TRBJ2-5 | TRBV9 | - | TRBD2 | TGTGCCAGCAGCGTAGCTACTCGAGCGGGGGAGGAAGAGACCCAGTACTTC | CASSVATRAGEEETQYF
TRBJ2-3 | TRBV28 | - | - | TGTGCCAGCAGTTTGCGGGGTATGGCAGATACGCAGTATTTT | CASSLRGMADTQYF
TRBJ2-5 | TRBV29-1 | - | TRBD2 | TGCAGCGGGCGGGAGACCGGAGCGGAGACCCAGTACTTC | CSGRETGAETQYF
TRBJ1-4 | TRBV5-4 | - | - | TGTGCCAGCGGGGAGGCTAATGAAAAACTGTTTTTT | CASGEANEKLFF
TRBJ2-6 | TRBV5-1 | - | - | TGCGCCAGCAGCTTTTTGGGGGGCGAGGGCTCTGGGGCCAACGTCCTGACTTTC | CASSFLGGEGSGANVLTF
TRBJ2-5 | TRBV5-1 | - | TRBD2 | TGCGCCAGCAGCTCGGGCGGGGGGGACGAGACCCAGTACTTC | CASSSGGGDETQYF
TRBJ1-3 | TRBV7-2 | once | - | TGTGCCAGCAGCTCTGGAAGAGGAAGCTCTGGAAACACCATATATTTT | CASSSGRGSSGNTIYF
TRBJ2-1 | TRBV5-4 | once | - | TGTGCCAGCAGCGTCCAAAGCTCCTACAATGAGCAGTTCTTC | CASSVQSSYNEQFF
TRBJ2-5 | TRBV2 | - | - | TGTGCCAGCAGAGAAGCCCCCGGAGCGGCCCAGTACTTC | CASREAPGAAQYF
TRBJ2-3 | TRBV5-1 | - | - | TGCGCCAGCAGCTTCAGGGACACAGATACGCAGTATTTT | CASSFRDTDTQYF
TRBJ2-7 | TRBV6-1 | - | - | TGTGCCAGCAGTGGCCCGCGGGGTTACGAGCAGTACTTC | CASSGPRGYEQYF
TRBJ1-2 | TRBV27 | - | - | TGTGCCAGCAGTTTGGGGTCTAACTATGGCTACACCTTC | CASSLGSNYGYTF
TRBJ2-1 | TRBV4-3 | - | - | TGCGCCAGCAGCCAAGATCGGGTTAGCTACAATGAGCAGTTCTTC | CASSQDRVSYNEQFF
TRBJ2-5 | TRBV7-7 | - | TRBD2 | TGTGCCAGCAGCCCCCCCCCGGACGGCGGGGGGACCCAGTACTTC | CASSPPPDGGGTQYF
TRBJ2-5 | TRBV7-9 | - | - | TGTGCCAGCAGCACCTTGCGGGCACAAGAGACCCAGTACTTC | CASSTLRAQETQYF